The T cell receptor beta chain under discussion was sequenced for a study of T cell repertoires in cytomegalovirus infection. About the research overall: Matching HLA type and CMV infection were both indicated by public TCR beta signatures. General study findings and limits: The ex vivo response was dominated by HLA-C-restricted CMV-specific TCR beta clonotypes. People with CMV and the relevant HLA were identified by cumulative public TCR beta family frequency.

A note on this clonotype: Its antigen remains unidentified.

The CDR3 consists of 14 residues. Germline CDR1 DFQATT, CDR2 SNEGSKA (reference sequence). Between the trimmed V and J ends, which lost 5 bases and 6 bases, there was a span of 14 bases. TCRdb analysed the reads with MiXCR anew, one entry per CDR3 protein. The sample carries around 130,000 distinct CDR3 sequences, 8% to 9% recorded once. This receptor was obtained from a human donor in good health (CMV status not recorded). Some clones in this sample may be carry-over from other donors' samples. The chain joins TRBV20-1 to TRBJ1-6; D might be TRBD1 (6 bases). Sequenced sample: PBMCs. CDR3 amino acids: CSAPSVDSNSPLHF. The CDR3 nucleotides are TGCAGTGCTCCCTCAGTGGACAGTAATTCACCCCTCCACTTT.